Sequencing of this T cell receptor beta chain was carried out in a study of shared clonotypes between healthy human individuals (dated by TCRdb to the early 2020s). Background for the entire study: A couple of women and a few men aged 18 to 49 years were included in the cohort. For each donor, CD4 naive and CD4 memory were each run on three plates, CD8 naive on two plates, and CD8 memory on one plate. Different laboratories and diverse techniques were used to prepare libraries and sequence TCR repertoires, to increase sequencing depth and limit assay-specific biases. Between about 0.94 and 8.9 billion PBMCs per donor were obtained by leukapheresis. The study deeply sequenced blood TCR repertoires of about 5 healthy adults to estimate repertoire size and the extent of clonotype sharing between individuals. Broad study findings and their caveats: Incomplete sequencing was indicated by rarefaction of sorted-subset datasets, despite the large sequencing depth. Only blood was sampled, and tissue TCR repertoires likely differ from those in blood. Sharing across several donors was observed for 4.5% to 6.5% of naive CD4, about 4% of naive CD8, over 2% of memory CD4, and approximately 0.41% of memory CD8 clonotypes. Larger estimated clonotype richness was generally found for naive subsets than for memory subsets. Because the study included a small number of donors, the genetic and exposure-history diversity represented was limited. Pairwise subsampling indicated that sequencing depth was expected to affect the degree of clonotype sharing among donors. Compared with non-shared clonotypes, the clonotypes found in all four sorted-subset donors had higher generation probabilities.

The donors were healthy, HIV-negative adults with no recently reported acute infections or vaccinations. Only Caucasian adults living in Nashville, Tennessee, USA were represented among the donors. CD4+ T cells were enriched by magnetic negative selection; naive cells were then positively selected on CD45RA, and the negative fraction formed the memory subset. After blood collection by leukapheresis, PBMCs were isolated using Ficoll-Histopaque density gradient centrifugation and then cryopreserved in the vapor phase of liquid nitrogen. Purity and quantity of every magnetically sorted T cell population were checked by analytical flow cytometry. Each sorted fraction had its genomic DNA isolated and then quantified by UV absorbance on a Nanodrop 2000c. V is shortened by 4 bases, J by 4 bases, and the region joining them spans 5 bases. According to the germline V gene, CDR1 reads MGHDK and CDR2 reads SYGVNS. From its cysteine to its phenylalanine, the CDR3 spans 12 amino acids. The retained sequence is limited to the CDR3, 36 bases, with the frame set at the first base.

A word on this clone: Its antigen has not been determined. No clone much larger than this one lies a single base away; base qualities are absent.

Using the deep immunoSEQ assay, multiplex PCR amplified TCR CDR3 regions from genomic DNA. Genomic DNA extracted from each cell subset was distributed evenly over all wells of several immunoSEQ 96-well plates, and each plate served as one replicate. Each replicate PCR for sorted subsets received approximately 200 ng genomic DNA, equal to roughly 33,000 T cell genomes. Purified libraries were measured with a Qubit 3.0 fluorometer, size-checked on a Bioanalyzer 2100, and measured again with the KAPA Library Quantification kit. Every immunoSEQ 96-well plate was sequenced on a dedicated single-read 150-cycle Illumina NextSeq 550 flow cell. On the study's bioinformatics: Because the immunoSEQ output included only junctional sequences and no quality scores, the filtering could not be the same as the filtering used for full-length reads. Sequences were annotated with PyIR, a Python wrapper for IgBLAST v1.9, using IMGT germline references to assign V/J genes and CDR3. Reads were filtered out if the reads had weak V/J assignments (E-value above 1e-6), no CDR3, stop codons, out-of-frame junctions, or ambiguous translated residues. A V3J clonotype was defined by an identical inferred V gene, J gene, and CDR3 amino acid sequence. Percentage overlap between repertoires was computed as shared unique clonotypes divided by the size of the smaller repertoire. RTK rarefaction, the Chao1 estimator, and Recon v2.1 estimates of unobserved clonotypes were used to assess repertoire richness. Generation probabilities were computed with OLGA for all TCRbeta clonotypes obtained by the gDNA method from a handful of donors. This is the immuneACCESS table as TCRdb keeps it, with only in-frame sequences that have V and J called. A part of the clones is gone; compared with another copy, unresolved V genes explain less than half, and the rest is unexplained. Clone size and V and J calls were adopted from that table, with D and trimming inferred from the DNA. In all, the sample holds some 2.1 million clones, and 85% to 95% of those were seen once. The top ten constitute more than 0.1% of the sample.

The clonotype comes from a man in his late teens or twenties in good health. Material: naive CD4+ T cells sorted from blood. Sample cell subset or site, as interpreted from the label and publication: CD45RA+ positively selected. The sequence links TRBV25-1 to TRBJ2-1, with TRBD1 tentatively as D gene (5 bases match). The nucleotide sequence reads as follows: TGTGCCAGCAGTGGACAGTACAATGAGCAGTTCTTC. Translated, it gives CASSGQYNEQFF.